This passage covers 16 T cell receptor beta chains from one sample sequenced in a study of T cell changes during pregnancy in multiple sclerosis. Generated by immunoSEQ multiplex PCR, the TCRdb table keeps only in-frame clones and is missing some. The sample carries roughly 100,000 clones, around 94% recorded once. Material: peripheral blood, obtained after pregnancy. These TCRs come from a female donor with multiple sclerosis, enrolled in a pregnancy study.

The CDR3 loop is CASVSRDFEAFF. CDR3 nucleotide sequence: TGTGCCAGCGTTTCCAGGGATTTTGAAGCTTTCTTT. This chain joins TRBV27 and TRBJ1-1; a weak D match, TRBD1 (5 bases). V lost 8 bases, J lost 7 bases, and 14 bases lay in between. CDR1 and CDR2 (germline): MNHEY, SMNVEV (reference sequence). The CDR3 is 12 amino acids.

The chain recombines TRBV6-6 with TRBJ2-7, with TRBD1 matching 11 bases. Germline CDR1 MNHNY, CDR2 SVGAGI (reference sequence). The CDR3 contains 15 residues. V was clipped by 6 bases and J by 5 bases; unmatched bases: 9. This CDR3 is CASSLGQGAQNEQYF. Here the CDR3 DNA reads TGTGCCAGCAGCCTCGGACAGGGGGCCCAAAACGAGCAGTACTTC.

The chain employs TRBV2 and TRBJ2-5; a weak D match, TRBD1 (6 bases). Germline CDR1 reads SNHLY; CDR2 reads FYNNEI. Trimming removed 6 bases at V and 1 base at J, with 15 bases between. This CDR3 is 15 amino acids long. The CDR3 DNA reads TGTGCCAGCAGACTCAGGGACAAGGGCCAAGAGACCCAGTACTTC. This codes for CASRLRDKGQETQYF. Drawing the rest from reference TRBV2 and TRBJ2-5, the complete variable domain is EPEVTQTPSHQVTQMGQEVILRCVPISNHLYFYWYRQILGQKVEFLVSFYNNEISEKSEIFDDQFSVERPDGSNFTLKIRSTKLEDSAMYFCASRLRDKGQETQYFGPGTRLLVL.

This clone was detected once. This sequence joins TRBV9 and TRBJ1-5, with TRBD1 matching over 10 bases. This CDR3 spans 15 amino acids. Germline CDR1 SGDLS, CDR2 YYNGEE. V gave up 4 bases and J gave up 6 bases; unmatched junction bases: 7. Here the CDR3 reads CASSQGGQGLQPQHF. Written as DNA, the CDR3 is TGTGCCAGCAGCCAGGGGGGACAGGGGCTTCAGCCCCAGCATTTT.

The V and J genes are TRBV5-5 and TRBJ2-7, with a tentative D call TRBD1 (6 bases). CDR3 length: 14 residues. Trimming removed 4 bases from V and 2 bases from J, with 13 bases in between. Germline V gives CDR1 SGHKS, CDR2 YYEKEE (reference sequence). CDR3 in amino acids: CASSQPTGTYEQYF. The DNA of the CDR3 is TGTGCCAGCAGCCAACCGACAGGTACCTACGAGCAGTACTTC.

This chain joins TRBV7-6 and TRBJ2-3; the D gene is possibly TRBD2 (7 bases). V was clipped by 5 bases and J by 1 base, with 13 bases between them. This CDR3 comprises 15 residues. Germline CDR1 reads SGHVS; CDR2 reads FNYEAQ. The DNA of the CDR3 is TGTGCCAGCAGCCGAGGGGGGGGGCGCACAGATACGCAGTATTTT. It specifies CASSRGGGRTDTQYF.

CDR3 in DNA: TGCGCCATTACATACAGGGAAATGCGCACTGAAGCTTTCTTT. This codes for CAITYREMRTEAFF. J is TRBJ1-1 and V is TRBV10-1, with TRBD1 as a possible D gene (6 bases). Trimming stripped 10 bases from V and 4 bases from J, with 19 bases between. CDR1 and CDR2 (germline): WNHNN, SYGVQD (reference sequence). This CDR3 region has 14 residues.

CDR3 sequence (DNA): TGTGCCAGCAGCTTGGGGGACAGGAGCCCAGAGACCCAGTACTTC. It encodes CASSLGDRSPETQYF. The V call is TRBV7-9, the J call TRBJ2-5, with TRBD1 identical over 8 bases. Germline-derived CDR1 and CDR2 are SEHNR and FQNEAQ (reference sequence). V was clipped by 3 bases and J by 4 bases; unmatched bases: 7. The CDR3 extends over 15 amino acids.

The gene calls are TRBV7-8 and TRBJ2-7; 12 bases fit TRBD2. This CDR3 is 17 amino acids long. Germline V CDR1 and CDR2: SGHVS, FQNEAQ. V shed 1 base and J 3 bases; nucleotides not matched to a gene: 7. The CDR3 region has the DNA TGTGCCAGCAGCTTAGTTGGTCTAGCGGGGGGGAGCTACGAGCAGTACTTC. This codes for CASSLVGLAGGSYEQYF.

The chain joins TRBV27 to TRBJ2-1; a weak D match, TRBD2 (8 bases). Looked up from germline, CDR1 is MNHEY and CDR2 is SMNVEV (reference sequence). Trimming pared 3 bases from V and 8 bases from J, leaving 17 bases between. This CDR3 is 15 amino acids long. The CDR3 nucleotides read TGTGCCAGCAGTTTGGTAATAGCGGGACAGCATGAGCAGTTCTTC. Translating gives CASSLVIAGQHEQFF.

This chain connects TRBV28 to TRBJ2-1; the match to TRBD2 covers 7 bases. Unmatched junction bases numbered 5, after V lost 2 bases and J lost 7 bases. CDR1 and CDR2 from the germline V gene are MDHEN and SYDVKM. This CDR3 is built from 14 residues. As DNA, the CDR3 is TGTGCCAGCAGTTTAAGGGCGGGAGTAAATGAGCAGTTCTTC. It is translated as CASSLRAGVNEQFF.

As concerns this clone: In the same sample, other DNA sequences code for this CDR3. The V and J genes are TRBV5-1 and TRBJ2-7; the D is unclear. CDR1 is SGHRS and CDR2 is YFSETQ in the germline V gene. The CDR3 is 11 residues long. V dropped 5 bases and J dropped 3 bases, with 6 bases sitting between them. The CDR3: CASRRGYEQYF. The CDR3, as DNA: TGCGCCAGCAGACGCGGCTACGAGCAGTACTTC.

V is TRBV14 and J is TRBJ2-3; 7 nucleotides agree with TRBD1. The germline gives CDR1 SGHDN, CDR2 FVKESK. The V segment lost 1 base and the J segment 4 bases; nucleotides outside the gene matches: 8. CDR3 length equals 16 residues. This CDR3 reads CASSQVQGRSADTQYF. The CDR3 DNA is TGTGCCAGCAGCCAAGTACAGGGGAGAAGCGCAGATACGCAGTATTTT.

The chain links TRBV18 to TRBJ2-5; perhaps TRBD1 as D (6 bases). This CDR3 has 13 amino acids. The V end was cut by 3 bases, the J end by 3 bases, with 8 bases between. Germline CDR1 KGHSH, CDR2 LQKENI. As DNA, the CDR3 is TGTGCCAGCTCACCGGGACAAGAAGAGACCCAGTACTTC. Its protein is CASSPGQEETQYF.

This clone has just one count. The J gene is TRBJ2-1, the V gene TRBV7-9; D perhaps matches TRBD2 (7 bases). The CDR3 has 15 amino acids. Looked up from germline, CDR1 is SEHNR and CDR2 is FQNEAQ (reference sequence). The V gene lost 0 bases and the J gene lost 6 bases, with 12 bases spanning the gap. Here the CDR3 DNA reads TGTGCCAGCAGCTTAGCGGGGGGGCCTCTCAATGAGCAGTTCTTC. It specifies CASSLAGGPLNEQFF. The whole variable domain, remainder taken from reference TRBV7-9 and TRBJ2-1, is DTGVSQNPRHKITKRGQNVTFRCDPISEHNRLYWYRQTLGQGPEFLTYFQNEAQLEKSRLLSDRFSAERPKGSFSTLEIQRTEQGDSAMYLCASSLAGGPLNEQFFGPGTRLTVL.

The V and J genes are TRBV6-1 and TRBJ2-5, with 7 bases lining up with TRBD2. Germline trimming cut 8 bases from V and 0 bases from J; bases unmatched to any gene: 6. This CDR3 is built from 14 residues. The V gene's germline CDR1 is MNHNS and CDR2 SASEGT. The CDR3 coding sequence is TGTGCCAGCCAACTAGCGATGTACCAAGAGACCCAGTACTTC. Translation: CASQLAMYQETQYF.